This record covers a single TCR beta chain. As yet, its antigen is unknown. Investigators amplified TCR beta CDR3 regions from RNA transcripts. HTBI primers were employed in first-round RT-PCR, then a second-round multiplex PCR followed. TCRdb analysed the multiplex PCR reads with MiXCR anew, one entry per CDR3 protein. The sample shows 900,000 to 1,200,000 distinct CDR3 sequences, 35% to 45% of them seen only once. The CDR3 covers 10 residues. Trimming cost V 8 bases and J 6 bases, with 5 bases left between them. The germline CDR1 and CDR2 sequences are SQVTM and ANQGSEA. None of the included patients had other autoimmune diseases, uncontrolled infections, pregnancy or lactation, as these led to exclusion. These data originate in a study of Graves' ophthalmopathy and Graves' hyperthyroidism. About the study: In this cohort's terms, stable hyperthyroidism meant no ophthalmopathy by 18 months of follow-up.

Findings and caveats of the study: Ophthalmopathy and stable hyperthyroidism were discriminated by a 13-signature model, with about 90% sensitivity and approximately 81% specificity. In blood, most expanded thyroid clonotypes above 0.001 frequency were also detected.

This chain joins TRBV29-1 and TRBJ1-6, with unresolved D. The TCR comes from an adult man with Graves' hyperthyroidism. Sequencing was done on a sample of peripheral blood or thyroid tissue (not recorded which). CDR3 DNA sequence: TGCAGCTTCAGTAATTCACCCCTCCACTTT. Its protein is CSFSNSPLHF.